This entry lists 30 T cell receptor beta chains sequenced from one sample in a study of metastatic and nonmetastatic thyroid tumors. Patients were all untreated before their thyroid surgery. TCRdb re-called clones from the PCR reads using MiXCR. Among 30,000 to 40,000 clones listed, around 17% were seen once. Sequencing was performed on blood. The receptors originated from a male donor with papillary thyroid cancer or a benign thyroid nodule (not recorded which). Some clones in this sample may be carry-over from other donors' samples.

The rearrangement links TRBV29-1 to TRBJ2-5; D is unclear. CDR1 SQVTM and CDR2 ANQGSEA come from the germline V gene. The CDR3 has 12 amino acids. The ends were cut back, 5 bases at V and 5 bases at J, with 12 bases in the middle. The DNA for the CDR3 is TGCAGCGTTACCCGGGTTGAGGAGACCCAGTACTTC. Amino acids: CSVTRVEETQYF.

This clone was detected ten times or more. This chain uses TRBV7-2 with TRBJ1-2, with unresolved D. The V and J ends lost 1 base and 8 bases respectively, with 14 bases between them. This CDR3 has 14 amino acids. Germline-derived CDR1 and CDR2 are SGHTA and FQGNSA. CDR3 loop: CASSLEGPTGGYTF. CDR3 bases: TGTGCCAGCAGCTTAGAAGGCCCTACGGGAGGCTACACCTTC. Based on the CDR3 plus reference TRBV7-2 and TRBJ1-2, the full variable domain is GAGVSQSPSNKVTEKGKDVELRCDPISGHTALYWYRQSLGQGLEFLIYFQGNSAPDKSGLPSDRFSAERTGGSVSTLTIQRTQQEDSAVYLCASSLEGPTGGYTFGSGTRLTVV.

On this clone itself: Lacking the conserved final phenylalanine or tryptophan, this CDR3 likely reflects a read error. The gene calls are TRBV20-1 and TRBJ1-5; TRBD1 aligns across 7 bases. Germline loops: CDR1 DFQATT, CDR2 SNEGSKA (reference sequence). CDR3 length equals 12 residues. CDR3 loop: CSARDSNQSQHL. CDR3 sequence (DNA): TGCAGTGCGAGGGACAGCAATCAGTCCCAGCATCTT.

The chain's CDR3 is CASSTSSGWTGELFF. The CDR3, as DNA: TGTGCCAGCAGCACGTCTAGCGGTTGGACCGGGGAGCTGTTTTTT. The rearrangement joins TRBV28 to TRBJ2-2; TRBD2 agrees at 7 bases. Germline CDR1 MDHEN, CDR2 SYDVKM. This CDR3 has 15 amino acids. V shed 6 bases and J 5 bases; nucleotides not matched to a gene: 9.

This clone was seen repeatedly, ten times or more. The chain joins TRBV18 to TRBJ1-5; a possible D gene is TRBD1 (6 bases). The CDR3 has 17 amino acids. CDR1 is KGHSH, CDR2 LQKENI, per germline. The V and J ends lost 2 bases and 0 bases respectively, with 14 bases between them. CDR3: CASSPRAGVTSNQPQHF. The CDR3 DNA is TGTGCCAGCTCACCAAGGGCAGGGGTCACTAGCAATCAGCCCCAGCATTTT.

This clone was counted between two and nine times. The gene calls are TRBV24-1 and TRBJ1-1, with 12 nucleotides matching TRBD1. The V gene's germline CDR1 is KGHDR and CDR2 SFDVKD. Trimming took 9 bases from V and 6 from J; bases not matched to a gene: 10. The CDR3 sequence is 15 residues long. Here the CDR3 DNA reads TGTGCCACCGCCGGGACAGGGGGCAATCCGGCTGAAGCTTTCTTT. It encodes CATAGTGGNPAEAFF.

The chain employs TRBV6-1 and TRBJ2-3; unclear D gene. The CDR3 runs 11 residues. Germline-derived CDR1 and CDR2 are MNHNS and SASEGT. Trimming pared 11 bases from V and 6 bases from J, leaving 12 bases between. This CDR3 reads CAGATGDTQYF. Here the CDR3 DNA reads TGTGCCGGCGCGACTGGGGATACGCAGTATTTT.

This clone was seen only a few times. The chain recombines TRBV19 with TRBJ1-2; no clear D gene. Deletions cut 7 bases from V and 6 bases from J, with 18 bases between. Germline CDR1 LNHDA, CDR2 SQIVND (reference sequence). The CDR3 totals 14 residues. CDR3 region: CASKKNTELHGYTF. In nucleotides, the CDR3 is TGTGCCAGTAAGAAGAACACTGAGCTACATGGCTACACCTTC.

This clone was observed a few times. The chain recombines TRBV6-2 or TRBV6-3 with TRBJ1-5, with D possibly TRBD1 on 6 matching bases. CDR3 length: 18 residues. Germline loops: CDR1 MNHEY, CDR2 SVGEGT. The V and J ends lost 4 bases and 0 bases respectively, with 19 bases between them. The CDR3 protein is CASSSGTSGPSSNQPQHF. CDR3 coding DNA: TGTGCCAGCAGTTCAGGGACATCGGGACCTAGTAGCAATCAGCCCCAGCATTTT.

The J gene is TRBJ2-3, the V gene TRBV2, with D possibly being TRBD2 (5 bases). The CDR3 consists of 15 residues. V was trimmed by 4 bases and J by 5 bases, leaving 16 bases between them. Germline values: CDR1 SNHLY, CDR2 FYNNEI. The DNA for the CDR3 is TGTGCCAGCAGTGTTAGGCTAGTGGGAGAAGATACGCAGTATTTT. Amino acid sequence: CASSVRLVGEDTQYF.

The chain links TRBV11-1 to TRBJ2-3; D unresolved. The CDR3 length is 15 residues. Germline CDR1 is SGHAT and CDR2 is FQDESV (reference sequence). The V end was cut by 0 bases, the J end by 2 bases, with 9 bases between. CDR3 loop: CASSLAGWITDTQYF. DNA of the CDR3: TGTGCCAGCAGCTTAGCGGGATGGATCACAGATACGCAGTATTTT.

This clone was seen repeatedly, ten times or more. The J gene is TRBJ2-2, the V gene TRBV4-3; 8 nucleotides agree with TRBD2. V shed 1 base, J shed 5 bases, and the junction held 3 bases outside the gene matches. Germline loops: CDR1 LGHNA, CDR2 YSLEER. This CDR3 is 15 amino acids long. Here the CDR3 reads CASSQGERETGELFF. CDR3 sequence (DNA): TGCGCCAGCAGCCAAGGCGAGCGGGAGACCGGGGAGCTGTTTTTT.

By share, this clone counts as medium-sized (0.01 to 0.1%). The rearrangement uses TRBV6-1 and TRBJ2-6; D unclear. The length of the CDR3 is 15 residues. Trimming stripped 6 bases from V and 4 bases from J, with 13 bases between. Germline CDR1 reads MNHNS; CDR2 reads SASEGT. CDR3 loop: CASRTVGTGANVLTF. The CDR3 bases are TGTGCCAGCAGAACGGTGGGAACCGGGGCCAACGTCCTGACTTTC.

The chain couples TRBV11-2 to TRBJ2-3; 11 nucleotides line up with TRBD2. With 5 bases clipped from V and 2 bases from J, the junction kept 12 bases outside the gene matches. Germline V lookup: CDR1 SGHAT, CDR2 FQNNGV. There are 18 residues in the CDR3. CDR3 residues: CASSKTGLAERDTDTQYF. CDR3 nucleotides: TGTGCCAGCAGCAAGACGGGACTAGCGGAGAGAGACACAGATACGCAGTATTTT.

In its sample, this clone is medium-sized. The chain links TRBV28 to TRBJ1-2, with no clear D. The V gene lost 6 bases and the J gene lost 2 bases, with 10 bases spanning the gap. This CDR3 contains 13 residues. Looked up from germline, CDR1 is MDHEN and CDR2 is SYDVKM. CDR3 region: CASREVSNYGYTF. Here the CDR3 DNA reads TGTGCCAGCAGAGAGGTCAGCAACTATGGCTACACCTTC.

In this sample, this clone turned up many times. This rearrangement joins TRBV5-1 to TRBJ2-2; no clear D. With 4 bases removed from V and 2 bases from J, the gap between germline ends came to 3 bases. Germline V lookup: CDR1 SGHRS, CDR2 YFSETQ. The CDR3 consists of 12 residues. The CDR3 nucleotides read TGCGCCAGCAGCCACAACACCGGGGAGCTGTTTTTT. Translation gives CASSHNTGELFF.

V gene TRBV30 combines with J gene TRBJ2-6, with a weak D call TRBD2 (5 bases). Germline-derived CDR1 and CDR2 are GTSNPN and SVGIG (reference sequence). The V end lost 5 bases, the J end lost 4 bases, and 9 bases lay between the germline ends. The CDR3 is 13 amino acids. CDR3 coding DNA: TGTGCCTGGGGTACGGGGGGGGCCAACGTCCTGACTTTC. Protein sequence: CAWGTGGANVLTF. Full variable domain (missing parts from reference TRBV30 and TRBJ2-6): SQTIHQWPATLVQPVGSPLSLECTVEGTSNPNLYWYRQAAGRGLQLLFYSVGIGQISSEVPQNLSASRPQDRQFILSSKKLLLSDSGFYLCAWGTGGANVLTFGAGSRLTVL.

This clone was recorded many times. The genes are TRBV20-1 and TRBJ1-1; no definite D call. The V end lost 1 base, the J end lost 8 bases, and 11 bases lay between the germline ends. The CDR3 length is 12 residues. In germline, CDR1 is DFQATT, CDR2 SNEGSKA (reference sequence). The CDR3 DNA follows: TGCAGTGCTAGAGGAGGAGGAACCGAAGCTTTCTTT. Translation gives CSARGGGTEAFF.

This clone was counted a few times. The chain is built from TRBV12-3 or TRBV12-4 and TRBJ2-7; no reliable D call. Trimming stripped 3 bases from V and 0 bases from J, with 6 bases between. The CDR3 has 13 amino acids. In DNA form, the CDR3 reads TGTGCCAGCAGTTTGTATACCTCCTACGAGCAGTACTTC. It specifies CASSLYTSYEQYF.

This clone was found many times. The V and J genes are TRBV20-1 and TRBJ1-6; possibly TRBD1 for D (5 bases). CDR1 DFQATT and CDR2 SNEGSKA come from the germline V gene (reference sequence). Trimming removed 6 bases at V and 1 base at J, with 16 bases between. The CDR3 loop spans 16 amino acids. In nucleotides, the CDR3 is TGCAGTGCACTGACAGTAGGAGCGTCCTATAATTCACCCCTCCACTTT. Translated: CSALTVGASYNSPLHF.

Ten or more counts support this clone. The chain is built from TRBV20-1 and TRBJ2-7; D may be TRBD2 (5 bases). The CDR3 covers 16 residues. The ends were cut back, 6 bases at V and 7 bases at J, with 28 bases in the middle. The V gene's germline CDR1 is DFQATT and CDR2 SNEGSKA (reference sequence). CDR3: CSAAQTPRKGSGEQYF. CDR3 nucleotide sequence: TGCAGTGCAGCCCAAACTCCCAGGAAGGGATCGGGGGAGCAGTACTTC.

Many counts were recorded for this clone. The chain recombines TRBV7-8 with TRBJ1-1, with D unclear. V shed 0 bases and J shed 10 bases, with 21 bases lying between them. The germline gives CDR1 SGHVS, CDR2 FQNEAQ. The CDR3 consists of 16 residues. CDR3 in amino acids: CASSLAMGGHLKVAFF. Written as DNA, the CDR3 is TGTGCCAGCAGCTTAGCGATGGGAGGGCATTTAAAGGTAGCTTTCTTT.

In its sample, this clone was seen once. The V and J genes are TRBV7-2 and TRBJ2-2, with D maybe TRBD2 (6 bases). The germline V gene encodes CDR1 SGHTA and CDR2 FQGNSA. The CDR3 is made up of 15 amino acids. V lost 2 bases and J 9 bases, leaving 16 bases between the germline ends. CDR3 region: CASSLYRASARELFF. In DNA form, the CDR3 reads TGTGCCAGCAGCTTATATAGGGCTAGCGCTCGGGAGCTGTTTTTT.

This clone showed up just a few times. The chain's CDR3 is CASSELAGALVEQYF. The CDR3 DNA is TGTGCCAGCAGTGAACTAGCGGGGGCCCTTGTCGAGCAGTACTTC. J is TRBJ2-7 and V is TRBV6-4; 11 bases are shared with TRBD2. The CDR3 runs to 15 residues. Germline CDR1 reads MRHNA; CDR2 reads SNTAGT. V shed 3 bases, J shed 6 bases, and the junction held 7 bases outside the gene matches.

This clone was recorded a few times. The chain combines TRBV19 with TRBJ1-5; weak D call: TRBD1 (6 bases). The V and J ends lost 5 bases and 6 bases respectively, with 14 bases between them. Germline CDR1 LNHDA, CDR2 SQIVND (reference sequence). The CDR3 runs 14 residues. This chain's CDR3 is CASSPTGRTQPQHF. The CDR3 coding sequence is TGTGCCAGTAGTCCTACAGGGCGGACTCAGCCCCAGCATTTT.

The chain has TRBV2 and TRBJ2-7; 8 bases align to TRBD2. Germline CDR1 is SNHLY and CDR2 is FYNNEI. This CDR3 region has 15 residues. With 2 bases clipped from V and 1 base from J, the junction kept 4 bases outside the gene matches. The CDR3 nucleotides read TGTGCCAGCAGTGAACAGCGGGAGAGTTCCTACGAGCAGTACTTC. Translated, it gives CASSEQRESSYEQYF. The full variable domain, its missing parts supplied by reference TRBV2 and TRBJ2-7, is EPEVTQTPSHQVTQMGQEVILRCVPISNHLYFYWYRQILGQKVEFLVSFYNNEISEKSEIFDDQFSVERPDGSNFTLKIRSTKLEDSAMYFCASSEQRESSYEQYFGPGTRLTVT.

Concerning this clone itself: A much bigger clone sits one base away, suggesting this may be a read error. V usage is TRBV7-9 and J usage is TRBJ1-1; no clear D. Trimming shortened V by 1 base and J by 5 bases, and 14 bases separated the two germline ends. The CDR3 contains 15 residues. The V gene's germline CDR1 is SEHNR and CDR2 FQNEAQ (reference sequence). CDR3 sequence: CASSLVSTVGTEAFF. The CDR3 region has the DNA TGTGCCAGCAGCTTAGTCTCGACGGTGGGGACTGAAGCTTTCTTT. Together with reference TRBV7-9 and TRBJ1-1, the CDR3 gives the full variable domain: DTGVSQNPRHKITKRGQNVTFRCDPISEHNRLYWYRQTLGQGPEFLTYFQNEAQLEKSRLLSDRFSAERPKGSFSTLEIQRTEQGDSAMYLCASSLVSTVGTEAFFGQGTRLTVV.

This clone was seen more than once but under ten times. The junction does not match germline at one end; this may be a read error. The chain employs TRBV6-4 and TRBJ1-5; D is undetermined. This CDR3 has 13 amino acids. Germline V gives CDR1 MRHNA, CDR2 SNTAGT. The DNA for the CDR3 is TGTGCCAGTAGTGAGGGAAGCAATCAGCCCAAGCATTTT. Protein product: CASSEGSNQPKHF.

There are many counts of this clone. This may arise from a read error, as a much more abundant clone is one base away. The conserved final phenylalanine or tryptophan is absent from the CDR3, which likely points to a read error. The genes are TRBV27 and TRBJ2-1, with a possible D match to TRBD2 (6 bases). V was clipped by 1 base and J by 8 bases, with 9 bases between them. This CDR3 comprises 13 residues. CDR1 is MNHEY, CDR2 SMNVEV, per germline (reference sequence). DNA for the CDR3: TGTGCCAGCAGTTTATACCAGCGGGATGAGCAGTTCCTC. This translates into CASSLYQRDEQFL.

This clone was found many times. This chain joins TRBV5-5 and TRBJ1-2; 7 nucleotides line up with TRBD1. The CDR3 is 15 amino acids. Germline V CDR1 and CDR2: SGHKS, YYEKEE (reference sequence). V shed 3 bases, J shed 2 bases, and the junction held 7 bases outside the gene matches. DNA of the CDR3: TGTGCCAGCAGCTCGTTAACGGGACAGAACTATGGCTACACCTTC. This gives the protein CASSSLTGQNYGYTF.